The rows below give T cell receptor beta chains drawn from one sample of a study of cytomegalovirus exposure and HLA in healthy donors. TCRdb keeps only in-frame clones here, not all; method: immunoSEQ multiplex PCR. The repertoire includes more than 80,000 clones, approximately 72% of them detected once, and more than 2.5% sits in the top ten. Sequenced: PBMCs. All receptors derive from a female donor in good health and CMV-seropositive. Each CDR3 is given with its conserved first and last residue. D genes are given only for firm matches. The size field is filled for only some rows; it gives once, few, many or a size class.

V gene: TRBV5-6
clone size: few
J gene: TRBJ2-1
D gene: NA
CDR3 protein: CASSSGPGVGFF
CDR3 DNA: TGTGCCAGCAGCTCCGGGCCGGGGGTGGGGTTCTTC

V gene: TRBV30
clone size: NA
J gene: TRBJ1-1
D gene: NA
CDR3 protein: CAASGGSLNTEAFF
CDR3 DNA: TGTGCCGCCTCGGGGGGAAGCCTGAACACTGAAGCTTTCTTT

V gene: TRBV5-4
clone size: NA
J gene: TRBJ2-7
D gene: NA
CDR3 protein: CASSLAFDEQYF
CDR3 DNA: TGTGCCAGCAGCTTGGCCTTCGACGAGCAGTACTTC

V gene: TRBV10-3
clone size: NA
J gene: TRBJ2-7
D gene: TRBD1
CDR3 protein: CATKQTRSGGLVYEQYF
CDR3 DNA: TGTGCCACCAAACAGACGCGTTCAGGGGGCTTAGTCTACGAGCAGTACTTC

V gene: TRBV11-2
clone size: NA
J gene: TRBJ2-7
D gene: TRBD1
CDR3 protein: CASSLVTGPSEQYF
CDR3 DNA: TGTGCCAGCAGCTTAGTGACAGGGCCTAGCGAGCAGTACTTC

V gene: TRBV29-1
clone size: NA
J gene: TRBJ2-7
D gene: NA
CDR3 protein: CSVEGSGRGGGPYEQYF
CDR3 DNA: TGCAGCGTTGAAGGAAGTGGACGAGGGGGGGGACCCTACGAGCAGTACTTC

V gene: TRBV9
clone size: NA
J gene: TRBJ1-2
D gene: TRBD1
CDR3 protein: CASSSRGRTNYGYTF
CDR3 DNA: TGTGCCAGCAGCTCCAGGGGGCGAACTAACTATGGCTACACCTTC

V gene: TRBV25-1
clone size: few
J gene: TRBJ2-6
D gene: NA
CDR3 protein: CASSDPVGPSGANVLTF
CDR3 DNA: TGTGCCAGCAGCGATCCCGTGGGCCCCTCTGGGGCCAACGTCCTGACTTTC

V gene: TRBV5-4
clone size: NA
J gene: TRBJ2-3
D gene: TRBD2
CDR3 protein: CASSSLAGRKPDTQYF
CDR3 DNA: TGTGCCAGCAGCTCCTTAGCGGGGCGGAAACCAGATACGCAGTATTTT

V gene: TRBV5-4
clone size: once
J gene: TRBJ1-4
D gene: NA
CDR3 protein: CASSLLGQSNEKLFF
CDR3 DNA: TGTGCCAGCAGCTTGTTGGGGCAGTCTAATGAAAAACTGTTTTTT

V gene: TRBV29-1
clone size: NA
J gene: TRBJ2-3
D gene: TRBD2
CDR3 protein: CSVETSGSRDTQYF
CDR3 DNA: TGCAGCGTTGAAACTAGCGGGAGTAGGGATACGCAGTATTTT

V gene: TRBV30
clone size: NA
J gene: TRBJ1-5
D gene: NA
CDR3 protein: CAWTPGDSGNQPQHF
CDR3 DNA: TGTGCCTGGACACCAGGGGATAGCGGCAATCAGCCCCAGCATTTT

V gene: TRBV7-2
clone size: few
J gene: TRBJ2-1
D gene: TRBD2
CDR3 protein: CASSLQAASGNEQFF
CDR3 DNA: TGTGCCAGCAGCTTACAGGCAGCTAGCGGGAATGAGCAGTTCTTC

V gene: TRBV11-2
clone size: NA
J gene: TRBJ1-1
D gene: NA
CDR3 protein: CASSLTNTEAFF
CDR3 DNA: TGTGCCAGCAGCTTAACAAACACTGAAGCTTTCTTT

V gene: TRBV7-2
clone size: NA
J gene: TRBJ1-5
D gene: NA
CDR3 protein: CASRETFSNQPQHF
CDR3 DNA: TGTGCCAGCCGGGAAACCTTTAGCAATCAGCCCCAGCATTTT

V gene: TRBV14
clone size: NA
J gene: TRBJ2-7
D gene: NA
CDR3 protein: CASSQGQTYEQYF
CDR3 DNA: TGTGCCAGCAGCCAAGGGCAGACCTACGAGCAGTACTTC

V gene: TRBV25-1
clone size: NA
J gene: TRBJ2-3
D gene: NA
CDR3 protein: CASSELHGGTDTQYF
CDR3 DNA: TGTGCCAGCAGTGAATTGCACGGGGGCACAGATACGCAGTATTTT

V gene: TRBV2
clone size: NA
J gene: TRBJ2-7
D gene: TRBD1
CDR3 protein: CASSARTGTGATYEQYF
CDR3 DNA: TGTGCCAGCAGTGCCCGCACCGGGACAGGGGCGACCTACGAGCAGTACTTC

V gene: TRBV7-6
clone size: NA
J gene: TRBJ2-5
D gene: TRBD2
CDR3 protein: CASSSRGGSETQYF
CDR3 DNA: TGTGCCAGCAGCTCGCGGGGGGGGAGTGAGACCCAGTACTTC

V gene: TRBV5-4
clone size: NA
J gene: TRBJ2-7
D gene: TRBD2
CDR3 protein: CASSLVGLATEQYF
CDR3 DNA: TGTGCCAGCAGCTTGGTGGGACTAGCGACCGAGCAGTACTTC

V gene: TRBV5-4
clone size: NA
J gene: TRBJ2-3
D gene: TRBD2
CDR3 protein: CASSPRLAGGIDTQYF
CDR3 DNA: TGTGCCAGCAGCCCCCGACTAGCGGGAGGGATAGATACGCAGTATTTT

V gene: TRBV6-1
clone size: NA
J gene: TRBJ2-7
D gene: NA
CDR3 protein: CASSREGLHEQYF
CDR3 DNA: TGTGCCAGCAGCCGGGAAGGCTTACACGAGCAGTACTTC

V gene: TRBV12-2
clone size: once
J gene: TRBJ2-7
D gene: NA
CDR3 protein: CASRLSRDSHYEQYF
CDR3 DNA: TGTGCAAGTCGCCTCTCGCGGGACAGCCACTACGAGCAGTACTTC

V gene: TRBV5-4
clone size: NA
J gene: TRBJ2-1
D gene: NA
CDR3 protein: CASSQGGVAYNEQFF
CDR3 DNA: TGTGCCAGCAGTCAAGGGGGGGTTGCCTACAATGAGCAGTTCTTC

V gene: TRBV5-6
clone size: NA
J gene: TRBJ1-1
D gene: NA
CDR3 protein: CASSFLSTATNTEAFF
CDR3 DNA: TGTGCCAGCAGCTTCTTGTCGACTGCTACGAACACTGAAGCTTTCTTT

V gene: TRBV28
clone size: few
J gene: TRBJ2-3
D gene: TRBD2
CDR3 protein: CASSLTSGLTDTQYF
CDR3 DNA: TGTGCCAGCAGTTTGACTAGCGGGCTTACAGATACGCAGTATTTT

V gene: TRBV15
clone size: NA
J gene: TRBJ2-7
D gene: TRBD1
CDR3 protein: CATSRGPGTGVHEQYF
CDR3 DNA: TGTGCCACCAGCAGAGGACCTGGGACAGGTGTCCACGAGCAGTACTTC

V gene: TRBV25-1
clone size: NA
J gene: TRBJ2-5
D gene: NA
CDR3 protein: CASSEFRGREETQYF
CDR3 DNA: TGTGCCAGCAGTGAATTCCGGGGAAGAGAAGAGACCCAGTACTTC

V gene: TRBV10-2
clone size: NA
J gene: TRBJ2-7
D gene: NA
CDR3 protein: CASNERTVLHSYEQYF
CDR3 DNA: TGCGCCAGCAACGAAAGGACAGTCTTACACTCCTACGAGCAGTACTTC

V gene: TRBV11-2
clone size: NA
J gene: TRBJ1-5
D gene: TRBD1
CDR3 protein: CASSRTGDQPQHF
CDR3 DNA: TGTGCCAGCAGCCGGACAGGGGATCAGCCCCAGCATTTT

V gene: TRBV29-1
clone size: NA
J gene: TRBJ2-5
D gene: TRBD1
CDR3 protein: CSVEGTGGETQYF
CDR3 DNA: TGCAGCGTAGAAGGGACAGGGGGAGAGACCCAGTACTTC

V gene: TRBV6-5
clone size: NA
J gene: TRBJ2-5
D gene: NA
CDR3 protein: CASRRGGEKTQYF
CDR3 DNA: TGTGCCAGCAGAAGGGGGGGTGAGAAGACCCAGTACTTC

V gene: TRBV5-1
clone size: NA
J gene: TRBJ2-7
D gene: TRBD2
CDR3 protein: CASRLGTSATYEQYF
CDR3 DNA: TGCGCCAGCAGACTAGGGACTAGCGCGACCTACGAGCAGTACTTC

V gene: TRBV28
clone size: NA
J gene: TRBJ2-5
D gene: NA
CDR3 protein: CASRGRWIRTQYF
CDR3 DNA: TGTGCCAGCAGGGGGAGGTGGATTAGGACCCAGTACTTC

V gene: TRBV11-2
clone size: NA
J gene: TRBJ2-7
D gene: TRBD2
CDR3 protein: CASSPRTSGRYEQYF
CDR3 DNA: TGTGCCAGCAGCCCGCGGACTAGCGGGAGATACGAGCAGTACTTC

V gene: TRBV30
clone size: NA
J gene: TRBJ1-3
D gene: NA
CDR3 protein: CAWSVTGSSGNTIYF
CDR3 DNA: TGTGCCTGGAGTGTTACAGGGAGCTCTGGAAACACCATATATTTT

V gene: TRBV7-3
clone size: few
J gene: TRBJ2-1
D gene: NA
CDR3 protein: CASEETVGHNEQFF
CDR3 DNA: TGTGCCAGCGAGGAGACAGTGGGCCACAATGAGCAGTTCTTC

V gene: TRBV10-3
clone size: few
J gene: TRBJ2-7
D gene: NA
CDR3 protein: CAISEYGREGEQYF
CDR3 DNA: TGTGCCATCAGTGAATATGGCAGGGAAGGCGAGCAGTACTTC

V gene: TRBV5-6
clone size: few
J gene: TRBJ1-6
D gene: NA
CDR3 protein: CASSLIRGSGNSPLHF
CDR3 DNA: TGTGCCAGCAGCTTGATACGGGGTTCGGGAAATTCACCCCTCCACTTT

V gene: TRBV7-2
clone size: NA
J gene: TRBJ1-3
D gene: TRBD1
CDR3 protein: CASSSDRVSGNTIYF
CDR3 DNA: TGTGCCAGCAGCTCCGACAGGGTCTCTGGAAACACCATATATTTT

V gene: TRBV11-2
clone size: NA
J gene: TRBJ2-7
D gene: TRBD1
CDR3 protein: CASRGTGQGLFDYEQYF
CDR3 DNA: TGTGCCAGCAGGGGGACAGGGCAAGGCCTTTTCGACTACGAGCAGTACTTC

V gene: TRBV4-3
clone size: NA
J gene: TRBJ2-7
D gene: TRBD2
CDR3 protein: CASSLWTSSDEQYF
CDR3 DNA: TGCGCCAGCAGCCTTTGGACTAGCAGCGACGAGCAGTACTTC

V gene: TRBV30
clone size: NA
J gene: TRBJ2-7
D gene: NA
CDR3 protein: CAWSPDWEQQYF
CDR3 DNA: TGTGCCTGGAGCCCGGACTGGGAACAGCAGTACTTC

V gene: TRBV11-3
clone size: NA
J gene: TRBJ2-2
D gene: NA
CDR3 protein: CASSKSDTGELFF
CDR3 DNA: TGTGCCAGCAGCAAGAGTGACACCGGGGAGCTGTTTTTT

V gene: TRBV4-2
clone size: NA
J gene: TRBJ2-7
D gene: NA
CDR3 protein: CASSQERPIRGTINYEQYF
CDR3 DNA: TGTGCCAGCAGCCAAGAGAGGCCAATCAGGGGAACTATAAACTACGAGCAGTACTTC

V gene: TRBV5-1
clone size: NA
J gene: TRBJ1-1
D gene: TRBD1
CDR3 protein: CASRPRQGADTEAFF
CDR3 DNA: TGCGCCAGCAGACCTCGACAGGGGGCAGACACTGAAGCTTTCTTT

V gene: TRBV28
clone size: NA
J gene: TRBJ2-1
D gene: NA
CDR3 protein: CATLVDRLGSYEQFF
CDR3 DNA: TGTGCCACCCTGGTAGACAGATTGGGTTCTTATGAGCAGTTCTTC

V gene: TRBV18
clone size: NA
J gene: TRBJ2-2
D gene: TRBD1
CDR3 protein: CASSPTGRGTGELFF
CDR3 DNA: TGTGCCAGCTCACCGACAGGGCGAGGGACCGGGGAGCTGTTTTTT

V gene: TRBV5-6
clone size: NA
J gene: TRBJ1-6
D gene: NA
CDR3 protein: CASSLVTVNLNSPLHF
CDR3 DNA: TGTGCCAGCAGCTTGGTTACGGTGAATCTTAATTCACCCCTCCACTTT

V gene: TRBV13
clone size: NA
J gene: TRBJ2-3
D gene: TRBD2
CDR3 protein: CASSLGSGLTLRTDTQYF
CDR3 DNA: TGTGCCAGCAGCTTAGGTAGCGGGCTTACCTTGAGGACAGATACGCAGTATTTT

V gene: TRBV5-4
clone size: many
J gene: TRBJ1-2
D gene: NA
CDR3 protein: CASSLAGGNSNYGYTF
CDR3 DNA: TGTGCCAGCAGCTTGGCGGGCGGGAACAGCAACTATGGCTACACCTTC

V gene: TRBV29-1
clone size: NA
J gene: TRBJ2-3
D gene: TRBD2
CDR3 protein: CSVPASGRAGGDTQYF
CDR3 DNA: TGCAGCGTCCCCGCTAGCGGGAGGGCCGGGGGAGATACGCAGTATTTT

V gene: TRBV6-5
clone size: NA
J gene: TRBJ1-1
D gene: TRBD1
CDR3 protein: CASSYSDRKEAFF
CDR3 DNA: TGTGCCAGCAGTTACTCGGACAGGAAGGAAGCTTTCTTT

V gene: TRBV4-1
clone size: NA
J gene: TRBJ2-7
D gene: TRBD1
CDR3 protein: CASSHPGQGADEQYF
CDR3 DNA: TGCGCCAGCAGCCACCCTGGACAGGGGGCGGACGAGCAGTACTTC

V gene: TRBV9
clone size: NA
J gene: TRBJ1-1
D gene: NA
CDR3 protein: CASSPQVGGTEAFF
CDR3 DNA: TGTGCCAGCAGCCCTCAGGTGGGTGGCACTGAAGCTTTCTTT